This is a list of T cell receptor beta chains from one sample in a study of blood T cell repertoires in COVID-19. Here immunoSEQ multiplex PCR was the method, and the copy in TCRdb shows in-frame clones only, minus some. The sample has some 350,000 clones; over 70% are singletons. Input material: peripheral blood. The receptors derive from a woman aged 45-65 years with COVID-19, enrolled during active disease. The conserved cysteine and the conserved F or W are not part of the CDR3 here.

>TRBV12-3/TRBV12-4|TRBJ1-1
ASRHRVRTEAF
>TRBV5-5|TRBJ1-6
ASSLGGGTWSPLH
>TRBV7-2|TRBJ2-7
ASSLVGGQGPYEQY
>TRBV18|TRBJ2-4
ASSLGENIQY
>TRBV2|TRBJ1-1
ASRQGLNTEAF
>TRBV4-1|TRBJ1-1
ASSQGGLGSINTEAF
>TRBV4-3|TRBJ2-1
ASSQDSTWGNEQF
>TRBV28|TRBJ2-5
ASSPGTVGKTQY
>TRBV3-1/TRBV3-2|TRBJ1-5
ASSQGWTGGYYSNQPQH
>TRBV6-6|TRBJ1-6
ASSDRDNSPLH
>TRBV19|TRBJ1-6
ASTEDRANSPLH
>TRBV10-3|TRBJ2-3
AISGGLRETPTDTQY
>TRBV2|TRBJ1-2
ASRPGQGTYGYT
>TRBV19|TRBJ2-1
ASSIGSGRSRRDYNEQF
>TRBV5-4|TRBJ2-1
ASSLYLGDFYNEQF
>TRBV14|TRBJ2-7
ASSPYGDEQY
>TRBV7-8|TRBJ2-3
ASSGPAGVWTDTQY
>TRBV15|TRBJ1-4
ATSRDWGRGDEKLF
>TRBV5-1|TRBJ1-2
ASAPNPGQIYGYT
>TRBV6-5|TRBJ2-7
ASSYSWQGGTYEQY
>TRBV3-1/TRBV3-2|TRBJ1-2
ASSQAEVSRYGYT
>TRBV5-8|TRBJ2-5
ASSSLAGGPGETQY
>TRBV27|TRBJ1-5
ASSFPELNQPQH
>TRBV5-1|TRBJ1-2
ASSLGTVYGYT
>TRBV11-3|TRBJ1-6
ASSSREGNNSPLH
>TRBV5-6|TRBJ2-2
ASSPDRGAGELF
>TRBV24-1|TRBJ2-5
ATSDPGTMWGETQY
>TRBV24-1|TRBJ2-3
ATSDTTSGNTDTQY
>TRBV5-4|TRBJ2-7
ASSLGAGEQY
>TRBV19|TRBJ2-2
ASSIDQGTLNTGELF
>TRBV3-1/TRBV3-2|TRBJ2-6
ASSQEWLGRTGANVLT
>TRBV28|TRBJ2-1
ASTAGTKFRGLSYNEQF
>TRBV10-2|TRBJ2-1
ASSDGVPEQF
>TRBV10-3|TRBJ1-4
AISPTQGGEKLF
>TRBV11-2|TRBJ2-1
ASSLRPSGTENEQF
>TRBV5-1|TRBJ2-7
ASSLGWTGGIDSYEQY
>TRBV12-3/TRBV12-4|TRBJ1-1
ASSGVLNTEAF
>TRBV5-1|TRBJ2-2
ASSKGQGARDTGELF
>TRBV5-4|TRBJ2-7
ASSLGQGSSYEQY
>TRBV10-2|TRBJ2-7
ATTISPLAATDYEQY
>TRBV5-1|TRBJ1-2
ASSLRRDGYT
>TRBV30|TRBJ2-4
AWLGDSKNIQY
>TRBV6-5|TRBJ2-7
ASSYGGNQNEQY
>TRBV7-8|TRBJ1-2
ASSSLLDRGGGYT
>TRBV12-3/TRBV12-4|TRBJ1-2
ASSKRTDYGYT
>TRBV11-3|TRBJ1-1
ASSLARVNTEAF
>TRBV5-4|TRBJ1-3
ASSLGGPHSGNTIY
>TRBV19|TRBJ2-1
ASSIDEGDYNEQF
>TRBV30|TRBJ1-1
AWTYQDYMNTEAF
>TRBV7-2|TRBJ2-7
ASSSRQENYEQY